This T cell receptor beta chain was captured by sequencing in a study of cytomegalovirus exposure and HLA in healthy donors. This clone was detected only a few times. Primers: 60 Vbeta forward and 13 Jbeta reverse. How the authors handled the data: Per a later analysis, the number of unique TCR beta chains was roughly 87 million, of which 8.5 million to 11 million were shared. The table came from immunoSEQ multiplex PCR; TCRdb's copy has only in-frame clones and leaves some out. That table gives V, J and clone size, and the DNA gave D and trimming. This sample has 250,000 to 350,000 clones, with roughly 88% found just once. Sequenced sample: PBMCs. This clonotype was obtained from a man aged 35 to 55 in good health and CMV-seropositive.

CDR3 bases: TGTGCCAGCAGCTTGGGGACAGGGTACGATCAGCCCCAGCATTTT. Translating it yields CASSLGTGYDQPQHF. The chain uses TRBV5-6 and TRBJ1-5, with TRBD1 matching 8 bases. The CDR3 is 15 residues long. The V gene end was trimmed by 0 bases and the J gene end by 5 bases; junction bases not matched to a gene: 4. Per germline, CDR1 SGHDT and CDR2 YYEEEE.